The entry that follows covers one T cell receptor (beta chain) sequence. Its antigen is not known. This record comes from a study of CXCR3-negative and CXCR3-positive naive CD8 T cells. Study-wide points: TRB CDR3s were more hydrophobic in CXCR3-positive than in CXCR3-negative naive cells.

The libraries of TRB cDNA were prepared using 5' RACE with UMI labels. One entry per CDR3 protein, without DNA, is what TCRdb gives after re-calling the 5' RACE reads. This repertoire includes about 98,000 distinct CDR3 sequences. Germline loops: CDR1 SGDLS, CDR2 YYNGEE. The CDR3 has 14 residues. The sample was naive CXCR3+ CD8+ T cells from blood. Sample subset: CD45RO-CCR7+CD27+CD95- naive CD8+ T cells expressing CXCR3 (TNR3+). The rearrangement links TRBV9 to TRBJ1-3; TCRdb's D call, TRBD1, is unchecked because there is no DNA. The TCR sequence derives from a human donor in good health. Some clones in this sample may be carry-over from other donors' samples. This chain's CDR3 is CASSPGQSGNTIYF.